A single sample is the source of the 15 T cell receptor beta chains below, sequenced in a study of cytomegalovirus exposure and HLA in healthy donors (TCRdb year 2017). Libraries were made using the immunoSEQ multiplex PCR assay. For the multiplex PCR, a mixture combining 60 forward primers for TCR Vbeta segments and 13 reverse primers for TCR Jbeta segments was used. The table comes from immuneACCESS by way of TCRdb, which keeps in-frame sequences with V and J called. Part of the clones is missing from these tables; in studies checked, under half for an unresolved V gene and the rest for unknown reasons. In all, the sample holds approximately 89,000 clones, and about 74% of those were seen once. The ten top clones hold around 3.4% of the sample. Sequenced sample: PBMCs. These receptors were taken from a man aged 25-45 years in good health and CMV-seronegative.

This chain joins TRBV11-2 and TRBJ2-1; D gene unclear. V lost 6 bases and J 0 bases, leaving 6 bases between the germline ends. The germline V gene has CDR1 SGHAT and CDR2 FQNNGV. The CDR3 runs 13 residues. The CDR3 DNA reads as TGTGCCAGCAGGTATAGCTCCTACAATGAGCAGTTCTTC. Protein: CASRYSSYNEQFF.

The gene calls are TRBV7-8 and TRBJ1-5; D possibly corresponds to TRBD1 (5 bases). With 2 bases removed from V and 7 bases from J, the gap between germline ends came to 15 bases. This CDR3 region has 15 residues. Germline V lookup: CDR1 SGHVS, CDR2 FQNEAQ. The CDR3 protein is CASSLRGRERQPQHF. The CDR3 DNA follows: TGTGCCAGCAGCTTAAGGGGCAGGGAAAGACAGCCCCAGCATTTT.

V is TRBV5-6 and J is TRBJ1-1; no clear D gene. The germline gives CDR1 SGHDT, CDR2 YYEEEE. The CDR3 contains 14 residues. Trimming left V 1 base short and J 1 base short, with 8 bases between. CDR3: CASSLNSPNTEAFF. The CDR3 bases are TGTGCCAGCAGCTTGAACAGCCCGAACACTGAAGCTTTCTTT.

The CDR3 DNA is TGTGCCAGTAGTATCGGCAGGGGAGACTACAATGAGCAGTTCTTC. Amino acids: CASSIGRGDYNEQFF. This chain joins TRBV19 and TRBJ2-1; a weak D match, TRBD1 (6 bases). CDR3 length: 15 residues. CDR1 is LNHDA, CDR2 SQIVND, per germline (reference sequence). Trimming shortened V by 3 bases and J by 3 bases, and 12 bases separated the two germline ends.

The CDR3 region has the DNA TGTGCCAGCAACCACGGTGGGGCTGGGAACTATGGCTACACCTTC. Protein sequence: CASNHGGAGNYGYTF. The chain joins TRBV6-6 to TRBJ1-2, with D maybe TRBD1 (5 bases). V was clipped by 7 bases and J by 2 bases, with 17 bases between them. CDR1 MNHNY and CDR2 SVGAGI come from the germline V gene (reference sequence). The CDR3 runs 15 residues.

V usage is TRBV6-1 and J usage is TRBJ1-6; D gene ambiguous. The CDR3 extends over 15 amino acids. Germline values: CDR1 MNHNS, CDR2 SASEGT. Trimming took 3 bases from V and 0 from J, leaving 6 bases between them. For the CDR3, the DNA is TGTGCCAGCAGTGACCTCAGCTCCTATAATTCACCCCTCCACTTT. This codes for CASSDLSSYNSPLHF.

V and J are TRBV6-5 and TRBJ2-7; the match to TRBD1 covers 9 bases. Germline V gene data show CDR1 as MNHEY and CDR2 as SVGAGI. Trimming removed 4 bases from V and 1 base from J; junction bases left unmatched: 2. The CDR3 runs to 14 residues. The CDR3 coding sequence is TGTGCCAGCAGTTCACAGGGGGCTTCCTACGAGCAGTACTTC. It codes for CASSSQGASYEQYF.

The chain links TRBV29-1 to TRBJ2-7; 7 nucleotides line up with TRBD1. The CDR3 is 15 amino acids. CDR1 and CDR2 from the germline V gene are SQVTM and ANQGSEA. The V segment lost 1 base and the J segment 2 bases; nucleotides outside the gene matches: 8. The CDR3 nucleotides read TGCAGCGTTGAAGGGACAGGCAGAAGTCCCTACGAGCAGTACTTC. Encoded protein: CSVEGTGRSPYEQYF.

In this sample, this clone turned up once. A read error may produce the germline difference seen at one junction end. This chain connects TRBV16 to TRBJ1-5; D gene unclear. CDR3 length: 14 amino acids. CDR1 and CDR2 from the germline V gene are KGHSY and FQNENV. CDR3 DNA: TGTGCCAGCAGCCAAGGGAGTAGCAATCGGCCCCAGCATTTT. This encodes CASSQGSSNRPQHF.

This clone was detected only once. J is TRBJ2-1 and V is TRBV19; D is uncertain. Trimming pared 6 bases from V and 12 bases from J, leaving 15 bases between. CDR3 length: 12 amino acids. Germline CDR1 reads LNHDA; CDR2 reads SQIVND (reference sequence). CDR3 residues: CASSLPGPWQFF. For the CDR3, the DNA is TGTGCCAGTAGCTTACCCGGTCCATGGCAGTTCTTC.

The CDR3 bases are TGTGCCAGTCGAGGAACGGCTCTCCTTTCAGACACTGAAGCTTTCTTT. Translated: CASRGTALLSDTEAFF. The rearrangement uses TRBV19 and TRBJ1-1; no clear D. CDR1 and CDR2 from the germline V gene are LNHDA and SQIVND (reference sequence). CDR3 length: 16 residues. Trimming removed 8 bases at V and 3 bases at J, with 22 bases between. Full variable domain (missing parts from reference TRBV19 and TRBJ1-1): DGGITQSPKYLFRKEGQNVTLSCEQNLNHDAMYWYRQDPGQGLRLIYYSQIVNDFQKGDIAEGYSVSREKKESFPLTVTSAQKNPTAFYLCASRGTALLSDTEAFFGQGTRLTVV.

The chain is built from TRBV2 and TRBJ1-6; D is possibly TRBD1 (5 bases). The CDR3 sequence is 14 residues long. From germline, CDR1 is SNHLY and CDR2 FYNNEI. V lost 0 bases, J lost 10 bases, and 10 bases lay in between. CDR3 DNA sequence: TGTGCCAGCAGTGAAGCAGGGGAAATATCACCCCTCCACTTT. Residues: CASSEAGEISPLHF.

This clone has more than one count but fewer than ten. The V gene is TRBV6-5, the J gene TRBJ2-2; D call uncertain. V lost 1 base and J lost 2, with 11 bases in between. Germline CDR1 and CDR2: MNHEY and SVGAGI. The CDR3 consists of 16 residues. The CDR3 loop is CASSYYLQSNTGELFF. The CDR3 DNA reads TGTGCCAGCAGTTACTATTTACAGTCAAACACCGGGGAGCTGTTTTTT.

This chain uses TRBV2 with TRBJ1-1; D is ambiguous. The V end was cut by 7 bases, the J end by 0 bases, with 12 bases between. Germline CDR1 is SNHLY and CDR2 is FYNNEI. The CDR3 consists of 14 residues. The chain's CDR3 is CASNIFQVNTEAFF. The CDR3 bases are TGTGCCAGCAATATATTCCAGGTGAACACTGAAGCTTTCTTT.

The rearrangement joins TRBV9 to TRBJ1-6, with 7 bases that match TRBD1. CDR3 length: 14 residues. CDR1 is SGDLS and CDR2 is YYNGEE in the germline V gene. Losses at the gene ends were 0 bases for V and 7 bases for J; bases not matched to a gene: 1. The chain's CDR3 is CASSVEGGNSPLHF. CDR3 in DNA: TGTGCCAGCAGCGTAGAAGGGGGCAATTCACCCCTCCACTTT.